The clone carrying this T cell receptor (beta chain) has a count of ten or more. Its antigen is still unknown. Germline V CDR1 and CDR2: DFQATT, SNEGSKA (reference sequence). CDR3 length equals 14 residues. With 5 bases clipped from V and 2 bases from J, the junction kept 5 bases outside the gene matches. The data stem from a study of glioma-infiltrating T cells. Study-level points and caveats: Above-expected tissue-blood divergence occurred in all gliomas, most in low-grade ones. Only very few CDR3 sequences appeared in both tissue and blood.

The iRepertoire nested amplicon-rescue multiplex PCR amplified TCR alpha and beta CDR3s from RNA. Input was 100-400 ng of tissue mRNA or PBMC total RNA. TCRdb reprocessed the multiplex PCR reads via MiXCR and lists one record per CDR3 protein. The data contain approximately 110,000 distinct CDR3 sequences, roughly 23% of them singletons. The sample taken for sequencing was glioma tissue, nonneoplastic brain tissue, or PBMCs (not recorded which). The origin of this receptor is a human donor with low-grade glioma or glioblastoma, undergoing nonglioma brain surgery, or in good health (not recorded which). The chain recombines TRBV20-1 with TRBJ2-3; 9 bases agree with TRBD1. The CDR3 loop reads CSAPRTGATDTQYF. The CDR3 coding sequence is TGCAGTGCTCCTAGGACAGGGGCCACAGATACGCAGTATTTT.